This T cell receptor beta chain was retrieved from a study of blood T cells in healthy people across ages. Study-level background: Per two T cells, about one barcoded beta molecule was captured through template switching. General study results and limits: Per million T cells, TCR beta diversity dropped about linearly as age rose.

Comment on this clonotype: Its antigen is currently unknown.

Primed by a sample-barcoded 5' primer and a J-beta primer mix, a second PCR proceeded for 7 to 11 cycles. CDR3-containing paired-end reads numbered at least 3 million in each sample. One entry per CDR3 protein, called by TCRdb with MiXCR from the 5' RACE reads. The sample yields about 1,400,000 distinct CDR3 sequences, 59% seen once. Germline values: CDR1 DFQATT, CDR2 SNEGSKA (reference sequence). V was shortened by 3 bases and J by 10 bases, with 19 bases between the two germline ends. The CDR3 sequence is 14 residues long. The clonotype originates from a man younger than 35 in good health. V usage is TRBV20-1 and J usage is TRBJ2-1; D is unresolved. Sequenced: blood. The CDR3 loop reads CSASQLGSPFEQFF. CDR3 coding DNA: TGCAGTGCTAGTCAATTGGGTTCTCCGTTCGAGCAGTTCTTC.